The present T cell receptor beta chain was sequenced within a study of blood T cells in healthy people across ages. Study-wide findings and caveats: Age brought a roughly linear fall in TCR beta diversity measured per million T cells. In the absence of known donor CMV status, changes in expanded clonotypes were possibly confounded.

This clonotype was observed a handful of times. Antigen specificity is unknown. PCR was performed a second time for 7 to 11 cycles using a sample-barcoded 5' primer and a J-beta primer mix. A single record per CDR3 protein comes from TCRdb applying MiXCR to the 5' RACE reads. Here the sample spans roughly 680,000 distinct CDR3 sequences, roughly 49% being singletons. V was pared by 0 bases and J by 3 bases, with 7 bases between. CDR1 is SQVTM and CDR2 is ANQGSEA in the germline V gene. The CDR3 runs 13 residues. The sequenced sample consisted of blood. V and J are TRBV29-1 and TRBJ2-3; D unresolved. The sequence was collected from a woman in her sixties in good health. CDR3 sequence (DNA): TGCAGCGTTGAAGAGCGGTCGACAGATACGCAGTATTTT. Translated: CSVEERSTDTQYF.